This T cell receptor beta chain was obtained from a study of T cells in Graves' hyperthyroidism and ophthalmopathy. About the study: Peripheral blood was taken when the disease was first diagnosed, before any treatment began. Findings of the study overall: Ophthalmopathy and stable hyperthyroidism were told apart by a 13 V-J model.

Researchers amplified the TCR beta CDR3 regions from RNA transcripts. First-round RT-PCR of the TCR CDR3 relied on the HTBI primer set. MiXCR, applied by TCRdb to the multiplex PCR reads, yields one record per CDR3 protein. The sample records over 650,000 distinct CDR3 sequences, about 15% being singletons. On this clonotype itself: The antigen is unknown.

V was pared by 7 bases and J by 10 bases, with 13 bases between. Germline V gives CDR1 LNHDA, CDR2 SQIVND (reference sequence). The CDR3 runs to 11 residues. This sequence originates from a man younger than 30 with Graves' hyperthyroidism. The V call is TRBV19, the J call TRBJ1-1; no clear D gene. Source material: blood. CDR3 residues: CASTAVRSAFF. The CDR3 nucleotides are TGTGCCAGTACCGCCGTCAGGTCAGCTTTCTTT.